A selection of T cell receptor beta chains follows, all from one sample in a study of T cells in Graves' hyperthyroidism and ophthalmopathy. TCRdb called the multiplex PCR reads again in MiXCR, with one record for every CDR3 protein. Altogether just over 550,000 distinct CDR3 sequences are present, 46% being singletons, with the ten largest covering 8.2%. Material for sequencing was peripheral blood or thyroid tissue (not recorded which). These receptors were collected from a woman under 30 with Graves' hyperthyroidism. Both conserved end residues are part of each CDR3. The D gene is left open where the match is weak. Size values are once, few and many counts, or a class for expanded clones, and some rows have none.

D gene	clone size	V gene	J gene	CDR3 DNA	CDR3 protein
-	-	TRBV29-1	TRBJ1-5	TGCAGCGTTTCTGAGGGGTCAGAGACCCAGCATTTT	CSVSEGSETQHF
-	few	TRBV7-9	TRBJ1-5	TGTGCCAGCAGCTTAGAAGGTTTCAGGGGAAGTCAGCCCCAGCATTTT	CASSLEGFRGSQPQHF
-	-	TRBV5-1	TRBJ1-4	TGTGCCAGCAGCTCAGAAGGGGCGGAAAAACTGTTTTTT	CASSSEGAEKLFF
-	-	TRBV25-1	TRBJ1-1	TGTGCCAGCAGCCTCGGGGGCGGGAGTAGCACTGAAGCTTTCTTT	CASSLGGGSSTEAFF
-	-	TRBV6-1	TRBJ1-5	TGTGCCAGCAGTGAAGTGGGGGGCAGTAGTCAGCCCCAGCATTTT	CASSEVGGSSQPQHF
-	many	TRBV15	TRBJ1-1	TGTGCCACCAGCAGAGAGGGGGGGCACACTGAAGCTTTCTTT	CATSREGGHTEAFF
-	many	TRBV19	TRBJ2-6	TGTGCCAGGACACAGGGCCCTTCTGGGGCCAACGTCCTGACTTTC	CARTQGPSGANVLTF
-	-	TRBV10-3	TRBJ2-5	TGTGCCAGCAGTGAAGTTATCAGAGAGACCCAGTACTTC	CASSEVIRETQYF
-	few	TRBV7-9	TRBJ1-4	TGTGCCAGCAGCTTAGCGCGCAGGAATGAAAAACTGTTTTTT	CASSLARRNEKLFF
-	-	TRBV14	TRBJ2-5	TGTGCCAGCAGCCAAGGATGGGGCCAGTACTTC	CASSQGWGQYF
-	many	TRBV7-9	TRBJ1-6	TGTGCCAGCAGCTTCCTGACAGCTAATTCACCCCTCCACTTT	CASSFLTANSPLHF
TRBD1	many	TRBV15	TRBJ2-5	TGTGCCACCAGTCCCCGGACAGGGGAAGAGACCCAGTACTTC	CATSPRTGEETQYF
-	many	TRBV29-1	TRBJ2-7	TGCAGCGTTCAGGGACGGTTTACCTACGAGCAGTACTTC	CSVQGRFTYEQYF
TRBD1	-	TRBV29-1	TRBJ1-2	TGCAGCCCAGGGACAGGGGGCGCGGTACTATCTGGCTACACCTTC	CSPGTGGAVLSGYTF
-	many	TRBV2	TRBJ1-5	TGTGCCAGCAGTGAACTCGTCCGCCCGATCCAGCATTTT	CASSELVRPIQHF